Sequencing of this T cell receptor beta chain was carried out in a study of CD8 T cells in ankylosing spondylitis. Study conclusions and caveats: Enrichment of disease-linked clones was reportedly significant in matched ankylosing spondylitis synovial fluid. Ankylosing spondylitis blood appeared to be characterized by a TCR beta motif of roughly eight highly homologous variants. Past studies reported some motif variants in reactive arthritis synovial fluid and blood.

Trimming pared 1 base from V and 2 bases from J, leaving 15 bases between. This CDR3 is built from 15 residues. Germline V gene data show CDR1 as GTSNPN and CDR2 as SVGIG (reference sequence). In TCRdb, the 5' RACE reads were re-called with MiXCR into one record per CDR3 protein. The sample carries over 600,000 distinct CDR3 sequences, around 20% recorded once. In regard to this clonotype: Its antigen is not known.

The origin of this receptor is a male donor with ankylosing spondylitis. The gene calls are TRBV30 and TRBJ2-7; tentative D call: TRBD2 (5 bases). The sequenced sample consisted of blood, either unsorted or a sorted T cell fraction (not recorded which). This CDR3 is CAWSDGRRMTYEQYF. In DNA form, the CDR3 reads TGTGCCTGGAGTGATGGGAGAAGGATGACCTACGAGCAGTACTTC.